This TCR beta chain was identified in a study of blood T cell repertoires in COVID-19. Whole-study context: Acute and convalescent COVID-19 specimens originated in the United States, Italy and Spain.

TCRdb's copy holds only in-frame clones and misses some; the assay was immunoSEQ multiplex PCR. This table holds some 120,000 clones, roughly 90% found once. The CDR3 covers 15 residues. The germline V and J ends were trimmed by 8 bases and 15 bases, with 26 bases remaining between them. Germline loops: CDR1 LNHDA, CDR2 SQIVND (reference sequence). The sample comprised peripheral blood. The TCR originated in a man aged 50-60 years with active COVID-19. This chain links TRBV19 with TRBJ1-6; perhaps TRBD1 as D (6 bases). The chain's CDR3 is CASRRTAVNRGVLHF. The DNA of the CDR3 is TGTGCCAGTCGAAGGACAGCCGTTAATCGGGGAGTCCTCCACTTT.